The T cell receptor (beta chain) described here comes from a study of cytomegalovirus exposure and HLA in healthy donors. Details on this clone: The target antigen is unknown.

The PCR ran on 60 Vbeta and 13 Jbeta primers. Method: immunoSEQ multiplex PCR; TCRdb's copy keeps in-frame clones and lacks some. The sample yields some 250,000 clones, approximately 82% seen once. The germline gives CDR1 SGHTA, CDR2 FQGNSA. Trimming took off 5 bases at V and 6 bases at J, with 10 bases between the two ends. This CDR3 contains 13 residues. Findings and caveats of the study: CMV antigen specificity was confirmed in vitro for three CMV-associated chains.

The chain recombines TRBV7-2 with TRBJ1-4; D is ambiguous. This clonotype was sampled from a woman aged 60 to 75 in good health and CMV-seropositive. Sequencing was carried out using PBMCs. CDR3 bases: TGTGCCAGCAGCCCCGGAGGATATGAAAAACTGTTTTTT. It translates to CASSPGGYEKLFF.